Following are 23 T cell receptor beta chains from one sample sequenced in a study of T cell repertoires in cytomegalovirus infection. TCRdb redid the calling of the reads with MiXCR, one entry per CDR3 protein. The data hold under 800,000 distinct CDR3 sequences, with 24% observed a single time. Sequencing was performed on CD8+ T cells from PBMCs. The receptors shown here come from a human donor in good health (CMV status not recorded). Some clones in this sample may be carry-over from other donors' samples.

The rearrangement links TRBV28 to TRBJ2-1; possible D gene TRBD2, 6 bases. CDR1 MDHEN and CDR2 SYDVKM come from the germline V gene. Trimming stripped 2 bases from V and 3 bases from J, with 11 bases between. The CDR3 has 15 amino acids. The CDR3 region has the DNA TGTGCCAGCAGTTTAGGAGGGGTTTACTACAATGAGCAGTTCTTC. Translated, it gives CASSLGGVYYNEQFF. The full variable domain, completed using reference TRBV28 and TRBJ2-1, is DVKVTQSSRYLVKRTGEKVFLECVQDMDHENMFWYRQDPGLGLRLIYFSYDVKMKEKGDIPEGYSVSREKKERFSLILESASTNQTSMYLCASSLGGVYYNEQFFGPGTRLTVL.

The CDR3 DNA is TGTGCCAGCAGCTATACTCCCGGACTAGCTTTGGATGAGCAGTTCTTC. Amino acids: CASSYTPGLALDEQFF. The V call is TRBV6-2 or TRBV6-3, the J call TRBJ2-1; 8 bases align to TRBD2. CDR1 and CDR2 (germline): MNHEY, SVGEGT. This CDR3 region has 16 residues. Trimming cost V 6 bases and J 8 bases; bases outside gene matches: 15.

This clonotype was detected only a few times. The V gene is TRBV4-2, the J gene TRBJ2-2; D uncertain. Deletions cut 0 bases from V and 6 bases from J, with 11 bases between. The CDR3 is 15 amino acids. Looked up from germline, CDR1 is LGHNA and CDR2 is YNFKEQ. The CDR3 reads CASSQDGLKAGELFF. DNA for the CDR3: TGTGCCAGCAGCCAAGATGGCCTAAAGGCCGGGGAGCTGTTTTTT.

For this clonotype: Germline and junction disagree at one end, which may indicate a read error. The chain recombines TRBV20-1 with TRBJ1-6; D gene uncertain. The CDR3 covers 17 residues. Germline CDR1 is DFQATT and CDR2 is SNEGSKA (reference sequence). Here the CDR3 DNA reads TGCAGTGCTAGTCCTCGGACTGGCTCCTCCTATAATTCACCCCTCTACTTT. Residues: CSASPRTGSSYNSPLYF.

This clonotype was seen more than once but under ten times. V gene TRBV5-5 combines with J gene TRBJ2-7; 8 nucleotides align to TRBD1. There are 14 residues in the CDR3. Germline loops: CDR1 SGHKS, CDR2 YYEKEE (reference sequence). Germline trimming cut 2 bases from V and 2 bases from J; bases unmatched to any gene: 3. The CDR3 DNA sequence: TGTGCCAGCAGCTTTTACAGGGGGACCTACGAGCAGTACGTC. Amino acids: CASSFYRGTYEQYV.

This sequence joins TRBV2 and TRBJ1-2, with D perhaps TRBD1 (5 bases). Trimming took 7 bases from V and 2 from J, leaving 11 bases between them. The CDR3 has 13 amino acids. Germline CDR1 and CDR2: SNHLY and FYNNEI. The CDR3 sequence: CASMVTENYGYTF. The CDR3, as DNA: TGTGCCAGCATGGTGACAGAGAACTATGGCTACACCTTC.

This clonotype showed up many times. The J gene is TRBJ2-7, the V gene TRBV7-9; D is unresolved. The ends were cut back, 5 bases at V and 6 bases at J, with 11 bases in the middle. The CDR3 has 12 residues. The germline V gene has CDR1 SEHNR and CDR2 FQNEAQ (reference sequence). The CDR3 coding sequence is TGTGCCAGCAGCGCCTCATATGGCGAGCAGTACGTC. This codes for CASSASYGEQYV.

The sample holds one count of this clonotype. This chain joins TRBV27 and TRBJ2-7, with D perhaps TRBD1 (5 bases). Germline V gene lookup returns CDR1 MNHEY and CDR2 SMNVEV (reference sequence). There are 12 residues in the CDR3. The germline V and J ends were trimmed by 10 bases and 5 bases, with 15 bases remaining between them. The CDR3 sequence is CANMKRGHEQYF. In DNA form, the CDR3 reads TGTGCCAACATGAAAAGGGGTCACGAGCAGTACTTC.

The V gene is TRBV4-1, the J gene TRBJ1-6, with D unclear. CDR3 length equals 16 residues. The germline V gene has CDR1 MGHRA and CDR2 YSYEKL. The V end lost 4 bases, the J end lost 7 bases, and 17 bases lay between the germline ends. CDR3 sequence reads: CASSLLWYERNSPLHF. CDR3 sequence (DNA): TGCGCCAGCAGCCTCCTTTGGTATGAAAGGAATTCACCCCTCCACTTT.

The chain is built from TRBV29-1 and TRBJ2-1; D ambiguous. Trimming left V 5 bases short and J 7 bases short, with 9 bases between. The CDR3 length is 11 residues. Germline-derived CDR1 and CDR2 are SQVTM and ANQGSEA. The CDR3 DNA follows: TGCAGCGTTATGCTTAATAATGAGCAGTTCTTC. Protein product: CSVMLNNEQFF.

This clonotype was picked up many times. CDR3 region: CASSLMHVATDTQYF. Here the CDR3 DNA reads TGTGCCAGCAGCTTAATGCACGTAGCAACAGATACGCAGTATTTT. V gene TRBV7-2 combines with J gene TRBJ2-3, with no clear D. The CDR3 length is 15 residues. V lost 2 bases and J 3 bases, leaving 12 bases between the germline ends. The germline gives CDR1 SGHTA, CDR2 FQGNSA.

Ten or more counts support this clonotype. V is TRBV6-5 and J is TRBJ1-1, with a possible D match to TRBD1 (6 bases). The CDR3 extends over 15 amino acids. Germline CDR1 is MNHEY and CDR2 is SVGAGI. V was trimmed by 7 bases and J by 3 bases, leaving 18 bases between them. The CDR3: CASTLYQGSDTEAFF. The CDR3 DNA is TGTGCCAGCACCCTATATCAGGGGAGTGACACTGAAGCTTTCTTT.

V is TRBV20-1 and J is TRBJ1-1; the D is unclear. Germline CDR1 is DFQATT and CDR2 is SNEGSKA (reference sequence). Trimming pared 1 base from V and 5 bases from J, leaving 5 bases between. The CDR3 is made up of 11 amino acids. The CDR3 nucleotides are TGCAGTGCTAGAGCCGGGACTGAAGCTTTCTTT. Translating gives CSARAGTEAFF.

The V gene is TRBV27, the J gene TRBJ1-5; D not resolved. This CDR3 has 14 amino acids. CDR1 MNHEY and CDR2 SMNVEV come from the germline V gene (reference sequence). The V and J ends lost 5 bases and 2 bases respectively, with 10 bases between them. DNA for the CDR3: TGTGCCAGCAGTCCTTCAATGGGCAATCAGCCCCAGCATTTT. Residues: CASSPSMGNQPQHF.

This chain joins TRBV20-1 and TRBJ2-7; D gene unclear. CDR1 and CDR2 (germline): DFQATT, SNEGSKA (reference sequence). V was shortened by 5 bases and J by 1 base, with 12 bases between the two germline ends. The CDR3 loop spans 13 amino acids. The CDR3 here is CSARYSASYEQYV. The CDR3 nucleotides are TGCAGTGCTCGTTACTCGGCGTCCTACGAGCAGTACGTC.

The chain recombines TRBV20-1 with TRBJ2-1; D call uncertain. Germline loops: CDR1 DFQATT, CDR2 SNEGSKA (reference sequence). With 5 bases removed from V and 0 bases from J, the gap between germline ends came to 11 bases. This CDR3 region has 14 residues. CDR3 nucleotides: TGCAGTGCTCGCGACGGTAACTCCTACAATGAGCAGTTCTTC. Protein sequence: CSARDGNSYNEQFF.

This clonotype occurred many times. CDR3 in amino acids: CASIQGRGSFSNQPQHF. The CDR3 nucleotides read TGCGCCAGCATCCAGGGGAGGGGTTCCTTTAGCAATCAGCCCCAGCATTTT. This chain connects TRBV23-1 to TRBJ1-5, with D possibly being TRBD1 (6 bases). TRBV23-1 is designated an ORF whose function remains uncertain. V lost 7 bases, J lost 0 bases, and 19 bases lay in between. The CDR3 spans 17 residues.

This clonotype was detected many times. This chain connects TRBV6-2 or TRBV6-3 to TRBJ2-3; TRBD1 matches at 7 bases. J lost 2 bases, V lost 2 bases, and 13 bases had no gene match. The CDR3 length is 18 residues. The germline gives CDR1 MNHEY, CDR2 SVGEGT. DNA of the CDR3: TGTGCCAGCAGTTACCTACCCACACAGGGGAGAGACACAGATACGCAGTATTTT. It specifies CASSYLPTQGRDTDTQYF.

This clonotype came up a few times. The chain combines TRBV12-3 or TRBV12-4 with TRBJ1-5; no definite D call. V dropped 1 base and J dropped 4 bases, with 8 bases sitting between them. The CDR3 contains 14 residues. CDR3 nucleotide sequence: TGTGCCAGCAGTTTAGGAGAAGGGAATCAGCCCCAGCATTTT. It specifies CASSLGEGNQPQHF.

This clonotype was recorded a few times. The J gene is TRBJ2-5, the V gene TRBV20-1; 9 nucleotides align to TRBD2. Germline lookup yields CDR1 DFQATT and CDR2 SNEGSKA (reference sequence). The CDR3 totals 16 residues. Trimming removed 3 bases from V and 5 bases from J; junction bases left unmatched: 13. The CDR3 loop is CSARASGTSGRETQYF. For the CDR3, the DNA is TGCAGTGCTAGGGCTAGCGGGACCAGCGGGCGGGAGACCCAGTACTTC.

The chain recombines TRBV5-1 with TRBJ2-1, with D maybe TRBD2 (6 bases). V was trimmed by 2 bases and J by 6 bases, leaving 12 bases between them. The CDR3 is made up of 14 amino acids. Germline V gene lookup returns CDR1 SGHRS and CDR2 YFSETQ. The DNA of the CDR3 is TGCGCCAGCAGCTTCCCGGGGGACCTCAATGAGCAGTTCTTC. It specifies CASSFPGDLNEQFF.

V is TRBV29-1 and J is TRBJ2-5, with 8 bases identical to TRBD2. The CDR3 contains 15 residues. Germline CDR1 reads SQVTM; CDR2 reads ANQGSEA. The junction had 6 bases not matched to a gene; V was cut back by 1 base and J by 2 bases. In DNA form, the CDR3 reads TGCAGCGTTGAAGTTTGGGGACTAGATCAAGAGACCCAGTACTTC. Amino acid sequence: CSVEVWGLDQETQYF. Full variable domain (remainder filled in from reference TRBV29-1 and TRBJ2-5): SAVISQKPSRDICQRGTSLTIQCQVDSQVTMMFWYRQQPGQSLTLIATANQGSEATYESGFVIDKFPISRPNLTFSTLTVSNMSPEDSSIYLCSVEVWGLDQETQYFGPGTRLLVL.

This rearrangement joins TRBV11-2 to TRBJ2-3; D perhaps matches TRBD1 (6 bases). CDR1 SGHAT and CDR2 FQNNGV come from the germline V gene. There are 15 residues in the CDR3. Trimming pared 5 bases from V and 6 bases from J, leaving 18 bases between. In nucleotides, the CDR3 is TGTGCCAGCAGCCAGTTTGGGGGCCGTTCGGATACGCAGTATTTT. As protein: CASSQFGGRSDTQYF.